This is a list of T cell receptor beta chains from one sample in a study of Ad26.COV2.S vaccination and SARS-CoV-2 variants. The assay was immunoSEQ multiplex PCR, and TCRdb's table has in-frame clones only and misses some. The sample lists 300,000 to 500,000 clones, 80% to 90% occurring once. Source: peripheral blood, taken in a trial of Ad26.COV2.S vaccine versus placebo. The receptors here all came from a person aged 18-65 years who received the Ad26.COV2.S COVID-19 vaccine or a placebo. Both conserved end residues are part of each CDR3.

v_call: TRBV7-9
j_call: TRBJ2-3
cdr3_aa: CASSLASGGAWRDTQYF

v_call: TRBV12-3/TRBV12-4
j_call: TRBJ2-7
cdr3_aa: CASSLGSNYEQYF

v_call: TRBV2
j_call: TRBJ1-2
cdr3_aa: CASRGGQVDYGYTF

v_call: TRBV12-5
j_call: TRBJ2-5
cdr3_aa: CASGSGQGETQYF

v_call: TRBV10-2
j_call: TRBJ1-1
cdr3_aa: CASSKYSATEAFF

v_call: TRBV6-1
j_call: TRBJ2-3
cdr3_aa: CASSEIAGSTDTQYF

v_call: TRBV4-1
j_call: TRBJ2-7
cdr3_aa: CASSQAGDSSYEQYF

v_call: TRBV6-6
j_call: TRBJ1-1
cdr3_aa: CASSYLGRNTEAFF

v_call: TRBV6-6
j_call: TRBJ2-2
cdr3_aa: CASKLENTGELFF

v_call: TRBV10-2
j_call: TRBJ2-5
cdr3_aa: CASIPGLQSPIKTQYF

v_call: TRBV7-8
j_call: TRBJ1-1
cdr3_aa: CASSPTGSTEAFF

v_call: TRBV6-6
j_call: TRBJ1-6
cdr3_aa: CASSYRDRGDSPLHF

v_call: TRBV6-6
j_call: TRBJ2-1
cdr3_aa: CASRLQNEQFF

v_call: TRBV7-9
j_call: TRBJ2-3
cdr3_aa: CASSRGQADTQYF

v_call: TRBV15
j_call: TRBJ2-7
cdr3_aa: CATSRDGYEQYF

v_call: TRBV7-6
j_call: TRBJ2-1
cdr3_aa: CASSHFRDRGYHEQFF

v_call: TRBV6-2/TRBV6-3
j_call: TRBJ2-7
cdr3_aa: CASSPLQVTYEQYF

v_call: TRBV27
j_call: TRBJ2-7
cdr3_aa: CASSLSSAYEQYF

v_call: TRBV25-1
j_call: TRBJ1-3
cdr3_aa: CASSSPGNTIYF

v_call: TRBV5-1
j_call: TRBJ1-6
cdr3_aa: CASSSTGRDNSPLHF

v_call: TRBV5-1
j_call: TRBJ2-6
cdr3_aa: CASNEQDAGANVLTF

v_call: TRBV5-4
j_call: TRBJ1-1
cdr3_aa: CASSWDRGGTEAFF

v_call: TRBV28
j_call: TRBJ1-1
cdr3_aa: CASSRQGRSTEAFF

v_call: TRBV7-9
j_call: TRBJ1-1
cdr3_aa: CASSSNTEAFF

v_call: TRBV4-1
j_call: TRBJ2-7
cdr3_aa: CASSQGVRVGGGGEQYF

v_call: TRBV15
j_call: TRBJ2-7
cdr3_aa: CATSRDFQNPDEQYF

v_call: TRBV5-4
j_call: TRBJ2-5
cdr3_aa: CASSLAPGARETQYF

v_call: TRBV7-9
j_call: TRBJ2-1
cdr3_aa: CASSASTSALFFF

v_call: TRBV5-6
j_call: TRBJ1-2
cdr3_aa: CASSLWGGSYGYTF

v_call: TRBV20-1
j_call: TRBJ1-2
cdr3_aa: CSAGTIYGYTF

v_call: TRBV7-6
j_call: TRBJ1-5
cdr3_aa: CASSLGEHENPQHF

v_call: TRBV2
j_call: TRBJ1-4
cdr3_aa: CASRQSGTNEKLFF

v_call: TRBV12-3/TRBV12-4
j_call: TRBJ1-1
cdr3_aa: CASSLNGEAFF

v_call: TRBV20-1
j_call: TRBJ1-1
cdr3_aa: CSASDGNTEAFF

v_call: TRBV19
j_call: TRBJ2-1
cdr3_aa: CASNLGGVYNEQFF

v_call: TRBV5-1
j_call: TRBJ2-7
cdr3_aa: CASSLAGDSYEQYF

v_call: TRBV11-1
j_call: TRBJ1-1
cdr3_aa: CASSTGTRRGNTEAFF

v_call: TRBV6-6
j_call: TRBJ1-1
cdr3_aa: CASRPLTGSTEAFF

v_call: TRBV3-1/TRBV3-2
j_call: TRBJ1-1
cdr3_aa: CASSQDAGQRAEAFF

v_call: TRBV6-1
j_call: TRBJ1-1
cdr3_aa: CASSETHNTEAFF